What follows are 16 T cell receptor beta chains derived from one specimen sequenced in a study of blood T cell repertoires in COVID-19. Method: immunoSEQ multiplex PCR; TCRdb's copy keeps in-frame clones and lacks some. The repertoire holds 150,000 to 200,000 clones, around 86% seen once, with 5.5% to 8.5% in the top ten. Source material: peripheral blood. These receptors were taken from an elderly woman in a cohort sampled during active or convalescent COVID-19.

The CDR3 loop is CASSYGQGGEKLFF. Here the CDR3 DNA reads TGTGCCAGCAGTTACGGACAGGGAGGTGAAAAACTGTTTTTT. The rearrangement links TRBV6-6 to TRBJ1-4; 8 bases line up with TRBD1. The CDR3 is 14 residues long. Germline assignment: CDR1 MNHNY and CDR2 SVGAGI (reference sequence). J was trimmed by 7 bases and V by 2 bases; bases with no gene match: 3.

V usage is TRBV5-4 and J usage is TRBJ1-2; 9 bases fit TRBD1. The junction had 13 bases not matched to a gene; V was cut back by 1 base and J by 3 bases. CDR3 length equals 18 residues. CDR1 SGHNT and CDR2 YYREEE come from the germline V gene (reference sequence). The CDR3 sequence: CASSLLGGTGFFYYGYTF. CDR3 sequence (DNA): TGTGCCAGCAGCTTGTTAGGGGGGACAGGGTTTTTCTACTATGGCTACACCTTC.

The V call is TRBV2, the J call TRBJ1-6; D ambiguous. Trimming pared 7 bases from V and 7 bases from J, leaving 11 bases between. The CDR3 length is 13 residues. The germline V gene encodes CDR1 SNHLY and CDR2 FYNNEI. The CDR3 DNA reads TGTGCCAGCACCCCAGGAACCAATTCACCCCTCCACTTT. Protein product: CASTPGTNSPLHF.

The rearrangement joins TRBV6-1 to TRBJ2-3, with a weak D call TRBD2 (6 bases). This CDR3 contains 16 residues. Looked up from germline, CDR1 is MNHNS and CDR2 is SASEGT. Between the trimmed V and J ends, which lost 4 bases and 0 bases, there was a span of 14 bases. The CDR3 here is CASSVNGGISTDTQYF. The CDR3 coding sequence is TGTGCCAGCAGTGTTAACGGCGGGATTAGCACAGATACGCAGTATTTT.

The V call is TRBV29-1, the J call TRBJ1-4; TRBD1 matches at 7 bases. The germline V gene has CDR1 SQVTM and CDR2 ANQGSEA. With V trimmed by 6 bases and J by 10 bases, 11 bases remained unmatched. This CDR3 comprises 13 residues. In nucleotides, the CDR3 is TGCAGCGTAGGAGACAGGGATATAGGAAAACTGTTTTTT. Translating gives CSVGDRDIGKLFF.

This sequence joins TRBV5-4 and TRBJ1-6; TRBD1 matches 7 bases. CDR1 is SGHNT, CDR2 YYREEE, per germline (reference sequence). The V gene end was trimmed by 3 bases and the J gene end by 7 bases; junction bases not matched to a gene: 1. The CDR3 length is 13 residues. In DNA, the CDR3 is TGTGCCAGCAGCTCGGACAGGAATTCACCCCTCCACTTT. The encoded protein is CASSSDRNSPLHF.

V usage is TRBV2 and J usage is TRBJ2-1, with D uncertain. CDR1 and CDR2 (germline): SNHLY, FYNNEI. The CDR3 has 12 amino acids. V was shortened by 3 bases and J by 8 bases, with 8 bases between the two germline ends. The chain's CDR3 is CASSDDGDEQFF. Here the CDR3 DNA reads TGTGCCAGCAGTGACGACGGAGATGAGCAGTTCTTC.

In this sample, this clone turned up once. The chain joins TRBV5-5 to TRBJ2-3; a possible D gene is TRBD1 (5 bases). This CDR3 contains 16 residues. Trimming left V 0 bases short and J 2 bases short, with 13 bases between. Germline-derived CDR1 and CDR2 are SGHKS and YYEKEE (reference sequence). CDR3 DNA sequence: TGTGCCAGCAGCTTGGTGGGCAGGGCCCTCACAGATACGCAGTATTTT. It translates to CASSLVGRALTDTQYF. The variable domain in full, completed from reference TRBV5-5 and TRBJ2-3, reads DAGVTQSPTHLIKTRGQQVTLRCSPISGHKSVSWYQQVLGQGPQFIFQYYEKEERGRGNFPDRFSARQFPNYSSELNVNALLLGDSALYLCASSLVGRALTDTQYFGPGTRLTVL.

V usage is TRBV28 and J usage is TRBJ1-1; TRBD1 agrees at 9 bases. This CDR3 is built from 16 residues. With 4 bases clipped from V and 5 bases from J, the junction kept 11 bases outside the gene matches. Per the germline V gene, CDR1 is MDHEN and CDR2 is SYDVKM. CDR3 sequence: CASSSLGQGIGTEAFF. Written as DNA, the CDR3 is TGTGCCAGCAGTTCTTTGGGACAGGGTATAGGGACTGAAGCTTTCTTT.

This clone was found a few times. The chain uses TRBV28 and TRBJ2-7; 15 nucleotides agree with TRBD2. This CDR3 has 13 amino acids. Germline V lookup: CDR1 MDHEN, CDR2 SYDVKM. For the CDR3, the DNA is TGTGCCAGCAGATCGGGACTAGCGGGAGGCCAGAGCGTC. Its translation is CASRSGLAGGQSV.

V and J are TRBV18 and TRBJ1-2, with TRBD1 matching over 7 bases. Germline assignment: CDR1 KGHSH and CDR2 LQKENI. Trimming at V came to 4 bases and at J to 2 bases, leaving 1 base not matched to a gene. The CDR3 consists of 13 residues. This CDR3 is CASSQQGNYGYTF. As DNA, the CDR3 is TGTGCCAGCTCACAACAGGGGAACTATGGCTACACCTTC.

V and J are TRBV5-1 and TRBJ1-1; 9 positions match TRBD1. Germline-derived CDR1 and CDR2 are SGHRS and YFSETQ. V shed 4 bases, J shed 11 bases, and the junction held 9 bases outside the gene matches. The CDR3 sequence is 13 residues long. The CDR3 is CASSTTGGDTAFF. The CDR3, as DNA: TGCGCCAGCAGCACAACAGGGGGCGATACGGCTTTCTTT. Together with reference TRBV5-1 and TRBJ1-1, the CDR3 gives the full variable domain: KAGVTQTPRYLIKTRGQQVTLSCSPISGHRSVSWYQQTPGQGLQFLFEYFSETQRNKGNFPGRFSGRQFSNSRSEMNVSTLELGDSALYLCASSTTGGDTAFFGQGTRLTVV.

V is TRBV4-1 and J is TRBJ2-2; 11 positions match TRBD2. CDR3 length equals 17 residues. Trimming cost V 3 bases and J 0 bases; bases outside gene matches: 3. Germline CDR1 is MGHRA and CDR2 is YSYEKL. The CDR3 sequence: CASSQVLAGANTGELFF. CDR3 nucleotide sequence: TGCGCCAGCAGCCAGGTACTAGCGGGGGCGAACACCGGGGAGCTGTTTTTT.

The CDR3 DNA reads as TGTGCCAGCAGCTTGGGGGGGGGTCAGCCCCAGCATTTT. Its protein product is CASSLGGGQPQHF. The rearrangement links TRBV7-2 to TRBJ1-5; possible D gene TRBD1, 5 bases. This CDR3 has 13 residues. Trimming pared 3 bases from V and 6 bases from J, leaving 9 bases between. Looked up from germline, CDR1 is SGHTA and CDR2 is FQGNSA.

The rearrangement links TRBV6-2 or TRBV6-3 to TRBJ2-5; 13 bases are a match to TRBD2. The V gene's germline CDR1 is MNHEY and CDR2 SVGEGT. The CDR3 totals 16 residues. Losses at the gene ends were 6 bases for V and 0 bases for J; bases not matched to a gene: 4. This chain's CDR3 is CASSHGTSGDQETQYF. The CDR3 coding sequence is TGTGCCAGCAGCCACGGGACTAGCGGGGACCAAGAGACCCAGTACTTC.

The table lists this clone with a few counts. The CDR3 reads CASSSRTSGSWEGSEQYV. The CDR3 nucleotides are TGTGCCAGCAGCTCCAGGACTAGCGGGAGTTGGGAGGGGTCCGAGCAGTACGTC. The gene calls are TRBV7-2 and TRBJ2-7; 13 nucleotides match TRBD2. From germline, CDR1 is SGHTA and CDR2 FQGNSA. Unmatched junction bases numbered 15, after V lost 4 bases and J lost 6 bases. The CDR3 extends over 18 amino acids.